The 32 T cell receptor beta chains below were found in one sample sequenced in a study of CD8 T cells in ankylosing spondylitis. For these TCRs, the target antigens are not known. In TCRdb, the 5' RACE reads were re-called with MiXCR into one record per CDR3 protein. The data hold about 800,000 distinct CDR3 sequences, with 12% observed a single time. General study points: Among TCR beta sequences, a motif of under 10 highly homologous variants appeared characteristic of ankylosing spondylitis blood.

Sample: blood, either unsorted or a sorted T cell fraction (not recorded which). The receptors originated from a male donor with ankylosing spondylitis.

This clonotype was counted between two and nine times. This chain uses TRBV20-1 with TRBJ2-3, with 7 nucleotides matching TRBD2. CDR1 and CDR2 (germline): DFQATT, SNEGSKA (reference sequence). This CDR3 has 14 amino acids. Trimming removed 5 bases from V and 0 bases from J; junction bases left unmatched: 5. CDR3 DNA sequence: TGCAGTGCTCCCGGGGAGGGGAGCACAGATACGCAGTATTTT. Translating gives CSAPGEGSTDTQYF.

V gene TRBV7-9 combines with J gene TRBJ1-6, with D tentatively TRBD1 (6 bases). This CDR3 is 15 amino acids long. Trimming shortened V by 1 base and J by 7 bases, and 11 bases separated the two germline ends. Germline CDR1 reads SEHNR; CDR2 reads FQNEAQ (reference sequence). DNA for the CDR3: TGTGCCAGCAGCTTAGTGGGACATCCGAATTCACCCCTCCACTTT. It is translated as CASSLVGHPNSPLHF. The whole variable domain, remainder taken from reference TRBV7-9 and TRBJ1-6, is DTGVSQNPRHKITKRGQNVTFRCDPISEHNRLYWYRQTLGQGPEFLTYFQNEAQLEKSRLLSDRFSAERPKGSFSTLEIQRTEQGDSAMYLCASSLVGHPNSPLHFGNGTRLTVT.

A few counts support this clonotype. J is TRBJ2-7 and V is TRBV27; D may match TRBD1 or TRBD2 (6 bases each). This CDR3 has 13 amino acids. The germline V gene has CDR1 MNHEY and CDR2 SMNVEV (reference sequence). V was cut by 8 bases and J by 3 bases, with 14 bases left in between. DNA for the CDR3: TGTGCCAGCCGGGGGAAGGGGGTCTACGAGCAGTACTTC. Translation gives CASRGKGVYEQYF.

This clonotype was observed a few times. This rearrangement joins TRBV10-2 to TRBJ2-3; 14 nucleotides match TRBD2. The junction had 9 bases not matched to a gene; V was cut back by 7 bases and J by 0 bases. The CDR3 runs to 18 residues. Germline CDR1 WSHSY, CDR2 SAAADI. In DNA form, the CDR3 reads TGCGCCAGCAACCCGACTAGCGGGAGGGCGGTGAGCACAGATACGCAGTATTTT. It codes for CASNPTSGRAVSTDTQYF.

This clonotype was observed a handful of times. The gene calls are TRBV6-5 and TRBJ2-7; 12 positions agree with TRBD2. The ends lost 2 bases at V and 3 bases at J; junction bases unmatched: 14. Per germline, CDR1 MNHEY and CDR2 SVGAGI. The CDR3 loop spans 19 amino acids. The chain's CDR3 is CASSYPTSGSLGLIYEQYF. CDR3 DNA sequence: TGTGCCAGCAGTTACCCGACTAGCGGGAGTCTGGGGTTGATCTACGAGCAGTACTTC.

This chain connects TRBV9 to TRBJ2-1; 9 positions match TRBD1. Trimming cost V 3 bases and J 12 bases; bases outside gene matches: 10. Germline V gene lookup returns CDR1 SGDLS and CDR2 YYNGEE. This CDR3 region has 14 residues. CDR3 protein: CASSEGDRAVRQFF. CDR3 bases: TGTGCCAGCAGCGAGGGGGACAGGGCGGTTAGGCAGTTCTTC. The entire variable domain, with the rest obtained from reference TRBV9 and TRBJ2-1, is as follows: DSGVTQTPKHLITATGQRVTLRCSPRSGDLSVYWYQQSLDQGLQFLIQYYNGEERAKGNILERFSAQQFPDLHSELNLSSLELGDSALYFCASSEGDRAVRQFFGPGTRLTVL.

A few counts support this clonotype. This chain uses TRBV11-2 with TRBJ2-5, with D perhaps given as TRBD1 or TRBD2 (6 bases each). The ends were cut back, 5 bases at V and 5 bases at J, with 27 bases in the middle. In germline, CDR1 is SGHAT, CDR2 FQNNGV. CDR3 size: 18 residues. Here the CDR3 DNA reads TGTGCCAGCAGCCCCCCGGGGGCGGTCGCTCTCGGTTCGGAGACCCAGTACTTC. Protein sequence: CASSPPGAVALGSETQYF. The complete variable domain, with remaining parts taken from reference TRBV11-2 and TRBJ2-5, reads EAGVAQSPRYKIIEKRQSVAFWCNPISGHATLYWYQQILGQGPKLLIQFQNNGVVDDSQLPKDRFSAERLKGVDSTLKIQPAKLEDSAVYLCASSPPGAVALGSETQYFGPGTRLLVL.

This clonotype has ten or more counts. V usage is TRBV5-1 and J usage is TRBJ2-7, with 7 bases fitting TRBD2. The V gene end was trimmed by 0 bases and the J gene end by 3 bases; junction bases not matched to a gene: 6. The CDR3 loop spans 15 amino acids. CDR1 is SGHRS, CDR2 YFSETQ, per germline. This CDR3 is CASSLEGLGDYEQYF. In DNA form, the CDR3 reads TGCGCCAGCAGCTTGGAAGGACTAGGGGACTACGAGCAGTACTTC.

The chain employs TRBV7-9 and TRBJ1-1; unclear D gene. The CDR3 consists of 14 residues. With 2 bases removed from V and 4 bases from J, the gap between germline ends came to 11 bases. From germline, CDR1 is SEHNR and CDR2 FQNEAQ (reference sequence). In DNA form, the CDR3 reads TGTGCCAGCAGCTTATACCAGGAGGCCACTGAAGCTTTCTTT. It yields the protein CASSLYQEATEAFF.

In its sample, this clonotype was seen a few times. The CDR3 sequence is CASSTAGSSYEQYF. CDR3 in DNA: TGTGCCAGCAGTACGGCGGGGTCCTCCTACGAGCAGTACTTC. The V call is TRBV6-1, the J call TRBJ2-7, with D possibly matching TRBD2 (6 bases). This CDR3 spans 14 amino acids. Germline V gene data show CDR1 as MNHNS and CDR2 as SASEGT. The V end was cut by 5 bases, the J end by 0 bases, with 11 bases between.

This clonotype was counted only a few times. The CDR3 reads CASSLRQAWNTEAFF. CDR3 DNA sequence: TGTGCCAGCAGTCTCAGACAGGCTTGGAACACTGAAGCTTTCTTT. The rearrangement joins TRBV12-3 or TRBV12-4 to TRBJ1-1; the D gene is possibly TRBD1 (6 bases). The V end lost 5 bases, the J end lost 1 base, and 14 bases lay between the germline ends. The CDR3 consists of 15 residues.

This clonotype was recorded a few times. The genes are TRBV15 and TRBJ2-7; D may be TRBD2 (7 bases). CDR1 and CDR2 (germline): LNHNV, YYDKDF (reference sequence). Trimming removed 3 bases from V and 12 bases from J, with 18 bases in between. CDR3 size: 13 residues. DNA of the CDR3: TGTGCCACCAGCAGTAGGGGGGGAGGACAGAGGTACTTC. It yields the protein CATSSRGGGQRYF. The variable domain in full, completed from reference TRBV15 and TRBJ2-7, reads DAMVIQNPRYQVTQFGKPVTLSCSQTLNHNVMYWYQQKSSQAPKLLFHYYDKDFNNEADTPDNFQSRRPNTSFCFLDIRSPGLGDTAMYLCATSSRGGGQRYFGPGTRLTVT.

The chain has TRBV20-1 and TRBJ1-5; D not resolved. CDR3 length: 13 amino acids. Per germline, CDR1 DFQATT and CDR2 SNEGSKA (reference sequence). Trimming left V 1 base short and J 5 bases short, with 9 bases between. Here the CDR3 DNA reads TGCAGTGCTAGAGGTCGGGAGGATCAGCCCCAGCATTTT. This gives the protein CSARGREDQPQHF.

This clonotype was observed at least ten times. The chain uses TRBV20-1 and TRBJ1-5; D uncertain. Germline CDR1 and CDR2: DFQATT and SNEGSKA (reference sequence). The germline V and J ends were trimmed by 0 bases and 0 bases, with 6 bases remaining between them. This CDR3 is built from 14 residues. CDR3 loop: CSARDPNSNQPQHF. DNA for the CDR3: TGCAGTGCTAGAGATCCCAATAGCAATCAGCCCCAGCATTTT.

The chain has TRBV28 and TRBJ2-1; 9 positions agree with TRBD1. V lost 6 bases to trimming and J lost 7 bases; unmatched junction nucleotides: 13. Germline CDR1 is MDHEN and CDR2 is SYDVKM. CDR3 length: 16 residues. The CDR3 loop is CASRPLRRQGENEQFF. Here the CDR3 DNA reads TGTGCCAGCAGACCACTTCGGCGACAGGGGGAGAATGAGCAGTTCTTC.

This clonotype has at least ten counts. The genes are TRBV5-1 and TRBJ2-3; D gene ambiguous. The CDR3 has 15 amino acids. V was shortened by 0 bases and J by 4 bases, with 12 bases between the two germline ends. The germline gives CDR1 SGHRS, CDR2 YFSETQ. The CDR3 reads CASSLAGVGADTQYF. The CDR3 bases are TGCGCCAGCAGCTTGGCCGGTGTGGGCGCAGATACGCAGTATTTT.

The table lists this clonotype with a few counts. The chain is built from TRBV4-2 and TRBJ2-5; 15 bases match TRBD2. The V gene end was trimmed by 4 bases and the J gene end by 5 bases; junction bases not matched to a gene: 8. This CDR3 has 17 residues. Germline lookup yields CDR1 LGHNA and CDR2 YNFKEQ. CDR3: CASSLRTSGGAAETQYF. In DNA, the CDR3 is TGTGCCAGCAGCCTTCGGACTAGCGGGGGGGCCGCGGAGACCCAGTACTTC.

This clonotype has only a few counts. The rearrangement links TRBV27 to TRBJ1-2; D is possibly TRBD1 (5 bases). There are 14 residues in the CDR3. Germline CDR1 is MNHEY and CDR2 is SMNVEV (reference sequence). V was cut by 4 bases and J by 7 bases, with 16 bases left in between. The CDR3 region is CASSSRAKGPGYTF. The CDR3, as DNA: TGTGCCAGCAGTTCCCGGGCCAAGGGGCCTGGCTACACCTTC.

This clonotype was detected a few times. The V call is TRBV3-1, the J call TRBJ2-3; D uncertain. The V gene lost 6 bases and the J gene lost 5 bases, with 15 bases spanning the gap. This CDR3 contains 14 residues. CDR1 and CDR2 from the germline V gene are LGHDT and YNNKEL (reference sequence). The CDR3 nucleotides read TGTGCCAGCAGTCTCCGGGTCGAAAGAGATACGCAGTATTTT. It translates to CASSLRVERDTQYF.

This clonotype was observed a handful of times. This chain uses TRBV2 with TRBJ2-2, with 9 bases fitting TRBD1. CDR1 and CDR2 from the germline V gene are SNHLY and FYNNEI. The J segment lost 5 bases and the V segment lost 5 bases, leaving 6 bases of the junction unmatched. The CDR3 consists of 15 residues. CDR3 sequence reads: CASSYRGPLTGELFF. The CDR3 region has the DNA TGTGCCAGCAGTTACAGGGGGCCCTTGACCGGGGAGCTGTTTTTT.

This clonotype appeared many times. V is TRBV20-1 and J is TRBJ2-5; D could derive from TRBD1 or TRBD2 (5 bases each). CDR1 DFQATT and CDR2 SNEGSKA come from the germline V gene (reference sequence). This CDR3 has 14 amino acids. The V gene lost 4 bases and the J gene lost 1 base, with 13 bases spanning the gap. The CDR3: CSANAPGRQETQYF. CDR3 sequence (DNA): TGCAGTGCTAACGCGCCGGGACGCCAAGAGACCCAGTACTTC.

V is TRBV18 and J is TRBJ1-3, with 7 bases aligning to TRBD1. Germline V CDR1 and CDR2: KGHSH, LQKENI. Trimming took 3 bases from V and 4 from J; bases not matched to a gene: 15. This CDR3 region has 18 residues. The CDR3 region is CASSPRSTGREKGNTIYF. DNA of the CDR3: TGTGCCAGCTCACCCCGATCGACAGGGCGTGAGAAGGGAAACACCATATATTTT.

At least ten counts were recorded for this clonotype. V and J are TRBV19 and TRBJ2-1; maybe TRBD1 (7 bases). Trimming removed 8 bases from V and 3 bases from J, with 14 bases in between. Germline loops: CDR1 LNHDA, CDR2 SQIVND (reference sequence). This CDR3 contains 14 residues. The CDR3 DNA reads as TGTGCCAGTGGAGGGGGCAGAGGCTACAATGAGCAGTTCTTC. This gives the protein CASGGGRGYNEQFF.

The CDR3 DNA sequence: TGTGCCAGCAGTCCCCGGACAGCGGGGGCCTACGAGCAGTACTTC. It specifies CASSPRTAGAYEQYF. The chain carries TRBV6-1 and TRBJ2-7, with 8 bases lining up with TRBD2. Germline V gene data show CDR1 as MNHNS and CDR2 as SASEGT. The CDR3 extends over 15 amino acids. V was pared by 5 bases and J by 2 bases, with 8 bases of the junction left unmatched.

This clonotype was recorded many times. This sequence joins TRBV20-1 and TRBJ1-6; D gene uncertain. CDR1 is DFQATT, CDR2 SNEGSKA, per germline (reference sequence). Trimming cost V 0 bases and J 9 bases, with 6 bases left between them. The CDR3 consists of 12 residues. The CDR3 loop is CSARDRGSPLHF. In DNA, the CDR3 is TGCAGTGCTAGAGATCGAGGTTCACCCCTCCACTTT.

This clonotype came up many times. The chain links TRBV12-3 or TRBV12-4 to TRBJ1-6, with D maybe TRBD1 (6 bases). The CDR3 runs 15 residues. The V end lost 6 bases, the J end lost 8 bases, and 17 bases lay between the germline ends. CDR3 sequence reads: CASRRRGGLDSPLHF. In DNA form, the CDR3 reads TGTGCCAGCAGGCGGAGGGGGGGCTTGGATTCACCCCTCCACTTT.

The CDR3 nucleotides are TGTGCCAGCAGTTACTCTTACACAGCTGAAGCTTTCTTT. The encoded protein is CASSYSYTAEAFF. This chain uses TRBV6-6 with TRBJ1-1; D gene uncertain. The CDR3 sequence is 13 residues long. V lost 0 bases and J lost 6, with 8 bases in between. The germline gives CDR1 MNHNY, CDR2 SVGAGI (reference sequence).

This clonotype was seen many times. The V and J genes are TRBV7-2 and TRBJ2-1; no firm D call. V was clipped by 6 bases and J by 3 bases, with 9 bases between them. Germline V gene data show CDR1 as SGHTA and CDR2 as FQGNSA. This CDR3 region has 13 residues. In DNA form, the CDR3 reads TGTGCCAGCAGTTTTACTCTCTACAATGAGCAGTTCTTC. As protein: CASSFTLYNEQFF. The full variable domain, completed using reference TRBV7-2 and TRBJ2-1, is GAGVSQSPSNKVTEKGKDVELRCDPISGHTALYWYRQSLGQGLEFLIYFQGNSAPDKSGLPSDRFSAERTGGSVSTLTIQRTQQEDSAVYLCASSFTLYNEQFFGPGTRLTVL.

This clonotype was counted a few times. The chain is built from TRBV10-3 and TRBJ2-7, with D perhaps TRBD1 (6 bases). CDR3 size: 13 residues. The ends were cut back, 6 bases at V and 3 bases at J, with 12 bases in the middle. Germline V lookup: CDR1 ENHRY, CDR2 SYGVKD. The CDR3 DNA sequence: TGTGCCATCAGCGGACAGCAAAGCTACGAGCAGTACTTC. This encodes CAISGQQSYEQYF.

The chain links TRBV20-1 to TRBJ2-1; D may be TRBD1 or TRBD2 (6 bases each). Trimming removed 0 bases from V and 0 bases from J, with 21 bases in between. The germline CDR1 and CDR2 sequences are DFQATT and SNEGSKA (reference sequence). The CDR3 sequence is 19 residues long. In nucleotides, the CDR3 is TGCAGTGCTAGAGATCGATACGGGGGCCTTCCTCGCTCCTACAATGAGCAGTTCTTC. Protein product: CSARDRYGGLPRSYNEQFF.

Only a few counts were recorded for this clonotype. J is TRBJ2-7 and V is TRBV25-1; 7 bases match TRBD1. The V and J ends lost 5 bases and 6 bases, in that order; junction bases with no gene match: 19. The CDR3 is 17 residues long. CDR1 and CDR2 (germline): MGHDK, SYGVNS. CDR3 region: CASSPLLPGQTSFEQYF. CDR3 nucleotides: TGTGCCAGCAGTCCCCTTTTACCGGGACAGACGTCTTTCGAGCAGTACTTC.

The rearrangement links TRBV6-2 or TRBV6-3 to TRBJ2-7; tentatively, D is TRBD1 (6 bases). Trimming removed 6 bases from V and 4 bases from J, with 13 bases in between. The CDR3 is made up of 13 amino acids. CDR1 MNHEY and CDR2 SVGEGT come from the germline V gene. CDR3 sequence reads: CASRLVDRYEQYF. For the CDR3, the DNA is TGTGCCAGCAGACTGGTAGACAGGTACGAGCAGTACTTC.